Detailed here is one T cell receptor beta chain. RNA in amounts of roughly 0.45 to 1 ug was reverse transcribed with random hexamers. TCR beta CDR3 was amplified by immunoSEQ multiplex PCR. This amplification extended across 54 Vbeta and 13 Jbeta segments. TCRdb re-called the immunoSEQ multiplex PCR reads through MiXCR, storing one row per CDR3 protein. Of 400,000 to 550,000 distinct CDR3 sequences listed, more than 80% are singletons. CDR3 length equals 17 residues. V was clipped by 2 bases and J by 7 bases, with 24 bases between them. The germline CDR1 and CDR2 sequences are LGHNT and FRNRAP. This entry belongs to a study of CD8 T cells in Susac syndrome.

The sequenced sample was CD8+ T cells from PBMCs. This receptor was obtained from a human donor with multiple sclerosis. The chain couples TRBV12-5 to TRBJ2-7, with D uncertain. CDR3 nucleotides: TGTGCTAGTGGTTTGTGGGCAGGCGGTCCCTCCCTCAAGGAGCAGTACTTC. It specifies CASGLWAGGPSLKEQYF.